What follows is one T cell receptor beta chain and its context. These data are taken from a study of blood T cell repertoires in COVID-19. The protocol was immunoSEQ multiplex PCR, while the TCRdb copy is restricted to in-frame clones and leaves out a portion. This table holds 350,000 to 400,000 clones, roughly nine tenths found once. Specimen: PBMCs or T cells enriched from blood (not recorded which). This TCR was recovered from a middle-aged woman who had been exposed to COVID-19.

The CDR3 nucleotides read TGCGCCAGCAGCCAAGGGGCACAGGCAAACTATGGCTACACCTTC. Amino acid sequence: CASSQGAQANYGYTF. The V gene is TRBV4-3, the J gene TRBJ1-2; perhaps TRBD1 as D (5 bases). Trimming shortened V by 1 base and J by 2 bases, and 11 bases separated the two germline ends. CDR3 size: 15 residues. CDR1 is LGHNA, CDR2 YSLEER, per germline.